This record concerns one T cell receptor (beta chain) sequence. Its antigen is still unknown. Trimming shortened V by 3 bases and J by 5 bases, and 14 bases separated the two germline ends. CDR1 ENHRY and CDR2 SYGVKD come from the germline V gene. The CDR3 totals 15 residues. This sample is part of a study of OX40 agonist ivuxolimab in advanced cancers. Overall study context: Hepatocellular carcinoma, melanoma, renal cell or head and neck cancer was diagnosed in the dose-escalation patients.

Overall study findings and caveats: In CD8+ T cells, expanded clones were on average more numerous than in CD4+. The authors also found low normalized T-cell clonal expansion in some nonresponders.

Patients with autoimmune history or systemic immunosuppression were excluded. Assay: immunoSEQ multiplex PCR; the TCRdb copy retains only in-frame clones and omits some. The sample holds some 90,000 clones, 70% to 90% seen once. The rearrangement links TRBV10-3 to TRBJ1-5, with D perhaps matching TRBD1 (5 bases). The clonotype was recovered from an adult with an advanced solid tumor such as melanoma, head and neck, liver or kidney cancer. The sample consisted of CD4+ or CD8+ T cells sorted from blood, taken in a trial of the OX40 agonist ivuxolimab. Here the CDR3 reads CAISEMSGRDQPQHF. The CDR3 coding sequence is TGTGCCATCAGTGAAATGTCAGGGAGAGATCAGCCCCAGCATTTT.